The source of this T cell receptor (beta chain) is a study of cytomegalovirus exposure and HLA in healthy donors. Study results and limitations: By a later analysis, the bulk of CMV-associated TCR beta chains appeared HLA-restricted. Of the V segments, some could not be distinguished, including TRBV6-2 and TRBV6-3, and were excluded.

This clone was found a few times. Its antigen remains unidentified. Primers included in the PCR were 60 Vbeta and 13 Jbeta primers. Clones were read by immunoSEQ multiplex PCR, and TCRdb kept only the in-frame ones, dropping some. The repertoire consists of 65,000 to 80,000 clones, with approximately 79% occurring once and the leading ten covering about 20%. The CDR3 spans 16 residues. In germline, CDR1 is LGHNA, CDR2 YNFKEQ. Trimming pared 3 bases from V and 0 bases from J, leaving 11 bases between. Healthy donors of bone marrow made up the group. The specimen was PBMCs. The chain has TRBV4-2 and TRBJ1-4; no reliable D call. This TCR came from a woman between 35 and 50 years old in good health and CMV-seropositive. The CDR3 DNA follows: TGTGCCAGCAGCCAGGCTAAGGGAGCAACTAATGAAAAACTGTTTTTT. Protein: CASSQAKGATNEKLFF.